This entry lists 10 T cell receptor beta chains sequenced from one sample in a study of T-cell reconstitution after alpha-beta-depleted transplantation in children. Using unique molecular identifiers, the investigators prepared the TCRbeta library. One entry per CDR3 protein results from TCRdb running MiXCR on the PCR reads. The data show about 440,000 distinct CDR3 sequences, roughly 44% seen once. This specimen was PBMCs, taken before TCRalphabeta/CD19-depleted stem cell transplant. Source of these receptors: a girl aged 2-9 years with aplastic anemia, due to receive a stem cell transplant.

This rearrangement joins TRBV12-3 or TRBV12-4 to TRBJ2-2; D unresolved. The V end was cut by 1 base, the J end by 6 bases, with 3 bases between. The CDR3 is 12 residues long. The CDR3 sequence is CASSLDPGELFF. The CDR3 nucleotides are TGTGCCAGCAGTTTAGACCCCGGGGAGCTGTTTTTT.

This clonotype occurred a few times. This rearrangement joins TRBV20-1 to TRBJ2-2, with D unclear. V lost 1 base and J lost 4, with 4 bases in between. The CDR3 runs 12 residues. From germline, CDR1 is DFQATT and CDR2 SNEGSKA (reference sequence). For the CDR3, the DNA is TGCAGTGCTAGAGTCCGCACCGGGGAGCTGTTTTTT. This gives the protein CSARVRTGELFF.

This clonotype was counted a few times. The J gene is TRBJ2-2, the V gene TRBV20-1; 7 bases match TRBD2. The CDR3 runs 17 residues. Germline V gene data show CDR1 as DFQATT and CDR2 as SNEGSKA (reference sequence). The V and J ends lost 0 bases and 3 bases, in that order; junction bases with no gene match: 10. The CDR3 protein is CSARDHLGGRDTGELFF. In DNA, the CDR3 is TGCAGTGCTAGAGATCACTTGGGAGGGAGGGACACCGGGGAGCTGTTTTTT.

This chain uses TRBV4-3 with TRBJ2-1; 7 bases fit TRBD2. Germline trimming cut 0 bases from V and 1 base from J; bases unmatched to any gene: 3. Germline loops: CDR1 LGHNA, CDR2 YSLEER. The CDR3 length is 16 residues. CDR3 DNA sequence: TGCGCCAGCAGCCAAGATGTAGCGGGTTCCTACAATGAGCAGTTCTTC. Translating it yields CASSQDVAGSYNEQFF.

This clonotype has only one observation. The chain couples TRBV7-2 to TRBJ2-5; TRBD2 is a possible D gene (6 bases). The CDR3 totals 14 residues. The V end was cut by 5 bases, the J end by 5 bases, with 15 bases between. The germline V gene has CDR1 SGHTA and CDR2 FQGNSA. CDR3 DNA sequence: TGTGCCAGCAGCGCCCAGGGAGGCGGGGAGACCCAGTACTTC. Translated: CASSAQGGGETQYF.

The chain uses TRBV28 and TRBJ2-7, with 7 bases identical to TRBD1. Trimming took 6 bases from V and 2 from J; bases not matched to a gene: 13. The CDR3 totals 16 residues. Germline CDR1 is MDHEN and CDR2 is SYDVKM. In nucleotides, the CDR3 is TGTGCCAGCAGCAGTACAGGGGCGCAATCCCCCTACGAGCAGTACTTC. Translation gives CASSSTGAQSPYEQYF.

This clonotype was recorded at least ten times. This chain uses TRBV12-3 or TRBV12-4 with TRBJ2-1; 9 bases are a match to TRBD1. The CDR3 is 15 residues long. V trimming: 6 bases; J trimming: 9 bases; junction bases outside the gene matches: 12. CDR3 sequence reads: CASSLPGTGSSEQFF. DNA for the CDR3: TGTGCCAGCAGCTTACCGGGGACAGGGTCGAGTGAGCAGTTCTTC.

For the CDR3, the DNA is TGTGCCAGCAGTCAAGACTCGGCGGGGGATACGCAGTATTTT. This encodes CASSQDSAGDTQYF. The chain links TRBV12-3 or TRBV12-4 to TRBJ2-3; weak D call: TRBD2 (6 bases). The CDR3 consists of 14 residues. The germline V and J ends were trimmed by 5 bases and 6 bases, with 15 bases remaining between them.

This clonotype was seen repeatedly, ten times or more. The J gene is TRBJ1-1, the V gene TRBV5-1; D perhaps matches TRBD1 (5 bases). CDR3 length: 18 amino acids. V was clipped by 4 bases and J by 0 bases, with 22 bases between them. CDR1 SGHRS and CDR2 YFSETQ come from the germline V gene. This CDR3 is CASSRVPGRAYMNTEAFF. The CDR3 region has the DNA TGCGCCAGCAGCCGGGTCCCGGGACGCGCTTACATGAACACTGAAGCTTTCTTT. Combining the CDR3 with reference TRBV5-1 and TRBJ1-1 gives the whole variable domain KAGVTQTPRYLIKTRGQQVTLSCSPISGHRSVSWYQQTPGQGLQFLFEYFSETQRNKGNFPGRFSGRQFSNSRSEMNVSTLELGDSALYLCASSRVPGRAYMNTEAFFGQGTRLTVV.

This rearrangement joins TRBV7-6 to TRBJ2-5; D possibly uses TRBD1 or TRBD2 (6 bases each). This CDR3 comprises 16 residues. V gave up 5 bases and J gave up 2 bases, with 18 bases separating them. In germline, CDR1 is SGHVS, CDR2 FNYEAQ. The CDR3 loop is CASSPRQLGGQETQYF. Written as DNA, the CDR3 is TGTGCCAGCAGCCCACGACAATTAGGGGGGCAAGAGACCCAGTACTTC.